The rows below give T cell receptor beta chains drawn from one sample of a study of T-cell reconstitution after alpha-beta-depleted transplantation in children. TCRdb independently ran MiXCR on the PCR reads; one entry per CDR3 protein. Here the sample spans about 690,000 distinct CDR3 sequences, roughly 17% being singletons. The source material was PBMCs from the stem cell graft donor, sampled from the stem cell graft. The receptor source for this set is a human donor who donated a stem cell graft to a child with acute myeloid leukemia. The CDR3 runs from the conserved cysteine through the conserved F or W. A D gene is named only where the DNA matches it firmly. Clone size appears in some rows only: once, few, many, or a class for an expanded clone.

d_gene,j_gene,v_gene,abundance,CDR3aa,CDR3nt
NA,TRBJ1-5,TRBV20-1,many,CSAGRQDQPQHF,TGCAGTGCCGGCCGACAAGATCAGCCCCAGCATTTT
TRBD2,TRBJ2-1,TRBV5-1,NA,CASSHRLAGNEQFF,TGCGCCAGCAGCCACAGACTAGCGGGCAATGAGCAGTTCTTC
NA,TRBJ1-5,TRBV20-1,NA,CSAGPPGGGQPQHF,TGCAGTGCTGGGCCCCCGGGAGGGGGTCAGCCCCAGCATTTT
NA,TRBJ1-1,TRBV20-1,many,CSATSGKATEAFF,TGCAGTGCCACTTCAGGGAAGGCGACTGAAGCTTTCTTT
TRBD2,TRBJ2-5,TRBV29-1,many,CSVGLAGGQETQYF,TGCAGCGTGGGACTAGCGGGGGGTCAAGAGACCCAGTACTTC
TRBD2,TRBJ2-7,TRBV27,NA,CASSLGRQTSGGSVHYEQYF,TGTGCCAGCAGTTTAGGACGGCAAACTAGCGGGGGTTCCGTACACTACGAGCAGTACTTC
NA,TRBJ1-5,TRBV20-1,NA,CSARDQKGKYQPQHF,TGCAGTGCTAGAGATCAGAAGGGGAAATATCAGCCCCAGCATTTT
NA,TRBJ1-3,TRBV20-1,many,CSARSRDPGNTIYF,TGCAGTGCTAGATCCCGCGACCCTGGAAACACCATATATTTT
NA,TRBJ2-5,TRBV20-1,many,CSATQGGEETQYF,TGCAGTGCTACCCAGGGGGGAGAAGAGACCCAGTACTTC
TRBD1,TRBJ1-1,TRBV5-1,few,CASRLDPGTAVNTEAFF,TGCGCCAGCAGATTAGACCCCGGGACAGCTGTGAACACTGAAGCTTTCTTT
NA,TRBJ1-2,TRBV15,NA,CATSRDLSYGYTF,TGTGCCACCAGCAGGGACCTAAGCTATGGCTACACCTTC
NA,TRBJ2-7,TRBV5-4,few,CASSLGRPGIAQRYDSYEQYF,TGTGCCAGCAGCTTGGGGCGACCGGGAATTGCTCAACGGTACGACTCCTACGAGCAGTACTTC
TRBD1,TRBJ2-6,TRBV6-1,few,CASSTGQGSSGANVLTF,TGTGCCAGCAGTACGGGACAGGGGAGCTCTGGGGCCAACGTCCTGACTTTC
NA,TRBJ2-1,TRBV18,NA,CASSHDSLYSYNEQFF,TGTGCCAGCTCACATGACAGTCTCTACTCCTACAATGAGCAGTTCTTC
NA,TRBJ1-2,TRBV9,few,CASSATVYGYTF,TGTGCCAGCAGCGCGACAGTCTATGGCTACACCTTC
NA,TRBJ2-5,TRBV30,NA,CAWSVLLGQETQYF,TGTGCCTGGAGTGTACTGTTGGGGCAAGAGACCCAGTACTTC
NA,TRBJ1-4,TRBV20-1,NA,CSATPGGDATNEKLFF,TGCAGTGCTACCCCTGGGGGGGATGCAACTAATGAAAAACTGTTTTTT
TRBD1,TRBJ1-5,TRBV7-2,many,CASSLAAQGPQPQHF,TGTGCCAGCAGCTTAGCGGCACAGGGGCCTCAGCCCCAGCATTTT
NA,TRBJ1-1,TRBV6-5,many,CASSSSPRAGDTEAFF,TGTGCCAGCAGTTCGTCTCCCAGGGCTGGGGACACTGAAGCTTTCTTT
TRBD1,TRBJ1-1,TRBV29-1,many,CSVDLPGGLNTEAFF,TGCAGCGTTGACCTTCCAGGGGGATTGAACACTGAAGCTTTCTTT
NA,TRBJ1-2,TRBV29-1,NA,CSVVLPQRGINYGYTF,TGCAGCGTTGTCCTACCCCAGAGAGGTATTAACTATGGCTACACCTTC
NA,TRBJ1-5,TRBV10-2,NA,CASRDMYNQPQHF,TGCGCCAGCAGGGACATGTACAATCAGCCCCAGCATTTT
NA,TRBJ2-7,TRBV7-8,NA,CASSLDPGATYEQYF,TGTGCCAGCAGCTTAGACCCAGGGGCCACCTACGAGCAGTACTTC
NA,TRBJ2-6,TRBV20-1,many,CSASRSSGANVLTF,TGCAGTGCTAGTAGGAGTTCCGGGGCCAACGTCCTGACTTTC
TRBD1,TRBJ2-7,TRBV7-9,few,CASSPGQGRGEQYF,TGTGCCAGCAGCCCTGGACAGGGAAGAGGCGAGCAGTACTTC
NA,TRBJ1-4,TRBV20-1,NA,CSTPRAVGGLEKLFF,TGCAGTACACCGCGAGCGGTGGGGGGATTAGAAAAACTGTTTTTT
TRBD1,TRBJ1-4,TRBV7-6,few,CASSPGQGGREKLFF,TGTGCCAGCAGCCCGGGACAGGGGGGTCGTGAAAAACTGTTTTTT
NA,TRBJ1-1,TRBV29-1,many,CSVDTTGKTEAFF,TGCAGCGTCGACACCACAGGGAAAACTGAAGCTTTCTTT
TRBD1,TRBJ1-5,TRBV25-1,NA,CASSTTQGPDQPQHF,TGTGCCAGCAGCACTACACAGGGGCCGGATCAGCCCCAGCATTTT
TRBD2,TRBJ2-3,TRBV5-1,NA,CASSLSLAGGLSKDTQYF,TGCGCCAGCAGCTTGAGTCTAGCGGGGGGTCTTTCCAAGGATACGCAGTATTTT
NA,TRBJ1-1,TRBV7-9,once,CASSLEKGLKPFF,TGTGCCAGCAGCTTAGAAAAGGGACTGAAGCCTTTCTTT
TRBD2,TRBJ2-5,TRBV20-1,many,CSASSPGLARETQYF,TGCAGTGCTAGTTCACCGGGACTAGCGAGGGAGACCCAGTACTTC
TRBD1,TRBJ1-2,TRBV20-1,NA,CSAYRDSYGYTF,TGCAGTGCTTACCGGGACAGCTATGGCTACACCTTC
NA,TRBJ1-1,TRBV7-9,NA,CASSSRETTTEAFF,TGTGCCAGCAGCTCCAGGGAAACGACCACTGAAGCTTTCTTT
NA,TRBJ1-6,TRBV6-5,NA,CASSSSPIGPGSSPLHF,TGTGCCAGCAGTTCGTCTCCGATTGGACCGGGGAGTTCACCCCTCCACTTT
NA,TRBJ1-5,TRBV9,NA,CASSVEAQVMQPQHF,TGTGCCAGCAGCGTAGAGGCGCAGGTTATGCAGCCCCAGCATTTT
NA,TRBJ1-1,TRBV20-1,few,CSAGPLHRRANTEAFF,TGCAGTGCTGGTCCTTTGCACAGGAGGGCGAACACTGAAGCTTTCTTT
NA,TRBJ1-5,TRBV6-5,few,CASSYLGVGQPQHF,TGTGCCAGCAGTTACTTAGGGGTTGGCCAGCCCCAGCATTTT